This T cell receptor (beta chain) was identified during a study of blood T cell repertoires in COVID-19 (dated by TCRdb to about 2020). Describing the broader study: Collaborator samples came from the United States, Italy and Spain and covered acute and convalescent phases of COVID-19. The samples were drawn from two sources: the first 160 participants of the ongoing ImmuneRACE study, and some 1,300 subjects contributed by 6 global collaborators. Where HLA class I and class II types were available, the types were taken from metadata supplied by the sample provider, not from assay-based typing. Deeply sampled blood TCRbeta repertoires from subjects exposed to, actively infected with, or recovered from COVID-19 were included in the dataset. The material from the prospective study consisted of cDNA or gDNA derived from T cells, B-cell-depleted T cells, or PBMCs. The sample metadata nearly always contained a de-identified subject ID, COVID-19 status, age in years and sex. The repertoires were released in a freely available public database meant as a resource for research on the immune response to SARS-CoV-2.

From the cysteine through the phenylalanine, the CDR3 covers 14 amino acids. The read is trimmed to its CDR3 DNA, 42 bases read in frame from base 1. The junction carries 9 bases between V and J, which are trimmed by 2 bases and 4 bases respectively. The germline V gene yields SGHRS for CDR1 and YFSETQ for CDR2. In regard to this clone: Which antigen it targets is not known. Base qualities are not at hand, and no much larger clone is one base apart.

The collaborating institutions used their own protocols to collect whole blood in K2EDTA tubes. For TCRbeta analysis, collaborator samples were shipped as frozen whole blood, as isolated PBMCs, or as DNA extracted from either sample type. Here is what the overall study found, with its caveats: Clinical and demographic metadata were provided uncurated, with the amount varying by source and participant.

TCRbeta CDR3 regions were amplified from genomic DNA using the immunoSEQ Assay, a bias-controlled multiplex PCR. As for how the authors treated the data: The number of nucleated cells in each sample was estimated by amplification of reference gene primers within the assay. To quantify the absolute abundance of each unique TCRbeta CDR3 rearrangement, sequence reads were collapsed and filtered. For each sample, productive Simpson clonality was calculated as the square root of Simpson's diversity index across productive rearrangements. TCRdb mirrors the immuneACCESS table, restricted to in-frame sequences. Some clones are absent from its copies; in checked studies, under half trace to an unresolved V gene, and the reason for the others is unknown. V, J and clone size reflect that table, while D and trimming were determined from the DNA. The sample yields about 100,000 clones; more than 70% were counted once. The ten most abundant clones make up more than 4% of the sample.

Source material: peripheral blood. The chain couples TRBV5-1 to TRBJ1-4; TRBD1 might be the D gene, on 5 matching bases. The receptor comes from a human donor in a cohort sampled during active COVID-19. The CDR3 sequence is CASSFDSFNEKLFF. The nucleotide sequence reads TGCGCCAGCAGCTTCGACAGCTTTAATGAAAAACTGTTTTTT.